This T cell receptor (beta chain) was retrieved from a study of cytomegalovirus exposure and HLA in healthy donors. Study observations and caveats: Cytomegalovirus-associated TCR beta chains were listed, numbering 150 to 200. Usually a TCR sequence was rare, but some public TCRs were found in many donors. Exclusion applied to some V segments, including TRBV6-2 and TRBV6-3, as they were indistinguishable.

A multiplex PCR was run with 60 Vbeta primers and 13 Jbeta primers. Only in-frame clones appear in the TCRdb table, and some are missing; sequencing was by immunoSEQ multiplex PCR. Counted here are 150,000 to 200,000 clones, around 90% occurring once; the ten biggest clones make up roughly 1.7%. Germline CDR1 is SGDLS and CDR2 is YYNGEE. Losses at the gene ends were 4 bases for V and 3 bases for J; bases not matched to a gene: 8. There are 15 residues in the CDR3. Turning to this clone: Its antigen is not identified.

The clonotype was recovered from a woman under 30 in good health and CMV-seronegative. The V call is TRBV9, the J call TRBJ2-7, with 9 nucleotides matching TRBD2. The sample was PBMCs. The CDR3 sequence: CASSPGLAVVYEQYF. CDR3 nucleotide sequence: TGTGCCAGCAGCCCGGGACTAGCCGTCGTCTACGAGCAGTACTTC.